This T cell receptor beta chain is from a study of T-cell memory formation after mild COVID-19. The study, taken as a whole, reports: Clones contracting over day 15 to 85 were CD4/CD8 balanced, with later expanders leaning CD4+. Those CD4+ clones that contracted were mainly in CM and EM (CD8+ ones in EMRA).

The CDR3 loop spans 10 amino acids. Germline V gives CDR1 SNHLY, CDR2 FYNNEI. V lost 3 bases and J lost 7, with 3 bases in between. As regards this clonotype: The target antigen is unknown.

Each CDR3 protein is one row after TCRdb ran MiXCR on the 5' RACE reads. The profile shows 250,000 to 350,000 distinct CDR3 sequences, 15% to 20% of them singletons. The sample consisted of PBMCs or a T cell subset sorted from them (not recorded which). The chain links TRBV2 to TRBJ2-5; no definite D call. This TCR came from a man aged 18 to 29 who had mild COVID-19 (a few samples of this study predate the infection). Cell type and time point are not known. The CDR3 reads CASSDGTQYF. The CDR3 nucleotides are TGTGCCAGCAGTGACGGGACCCAGTACTTC.